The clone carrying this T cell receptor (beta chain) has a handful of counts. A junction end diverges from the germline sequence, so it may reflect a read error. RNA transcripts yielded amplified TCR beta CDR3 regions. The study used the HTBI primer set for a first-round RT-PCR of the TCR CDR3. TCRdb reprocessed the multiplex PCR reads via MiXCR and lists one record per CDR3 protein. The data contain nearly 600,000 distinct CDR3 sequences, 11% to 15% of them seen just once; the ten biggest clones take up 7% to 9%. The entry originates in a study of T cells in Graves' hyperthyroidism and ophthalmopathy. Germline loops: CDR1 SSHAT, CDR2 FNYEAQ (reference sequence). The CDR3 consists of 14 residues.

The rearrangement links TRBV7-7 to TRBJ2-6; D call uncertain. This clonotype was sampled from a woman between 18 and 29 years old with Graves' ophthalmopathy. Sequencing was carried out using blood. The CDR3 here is CASSPNAGANVLTF. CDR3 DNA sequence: TGTGCTAGCAGCCCCAATGCTGGGGCCAACGTCCTGACTTTC.